The clone carrying this T cell receptor beta chain has only a few counts. TCRdb re-derived calls from the 5' RACE reads in MiXCR, one entry per CDR3 protein. The sample records around 140,000 distinct CDR3 sequences, approximately 10% being singletons. The sample is drawn from a study of CD8 T cells in ankylosing spondylitis. Germline CDR1 reads SGHKS; CDR2 reads YYEKEE (reference sequence). The CDR3 loop spans 14 amino acids. The V gene end was trimmed by 4 bases and the J gene end by 2 bases; junction bases not matched to a gene: 6. The chain joins TRBV5-5 to TRBJ2-7, with 7 bases matching TRBD1. The sample was blood, either unsorted or a sorted T cell fraction (not recorded which). This receptor was identified in a female donor with ankylosing spondylitis or in good health (not recorded which). This CDR3 is CASSPRDRAYEQYF. The DNA for the CDR3 is TGTGCCAGCAGCCCTCGGGACAGAGCCTACGAGCAGTACTTC.